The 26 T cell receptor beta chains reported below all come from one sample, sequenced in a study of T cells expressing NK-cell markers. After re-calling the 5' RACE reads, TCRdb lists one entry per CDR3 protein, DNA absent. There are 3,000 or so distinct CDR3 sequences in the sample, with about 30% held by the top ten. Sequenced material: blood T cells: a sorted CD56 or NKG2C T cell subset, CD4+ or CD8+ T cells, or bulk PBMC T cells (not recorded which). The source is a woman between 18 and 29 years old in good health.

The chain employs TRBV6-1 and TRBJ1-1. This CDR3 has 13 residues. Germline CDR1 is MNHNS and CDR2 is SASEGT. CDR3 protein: CASRTTENTEAFF.

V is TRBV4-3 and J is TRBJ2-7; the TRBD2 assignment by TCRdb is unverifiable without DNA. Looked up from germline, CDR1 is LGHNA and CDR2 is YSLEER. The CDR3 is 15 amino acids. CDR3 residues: CASSQVPSGSYEQYF.

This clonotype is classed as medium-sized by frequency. CDR3: CASRGQQGQPQHF. This chain connects TRBV12-3 or TRBV12-4 to TRBJ1-5; TCRdb gives TRBD1 as the D gene, but with no DNA this cannot be confirmed. This CDR3 comprises 13 residues.

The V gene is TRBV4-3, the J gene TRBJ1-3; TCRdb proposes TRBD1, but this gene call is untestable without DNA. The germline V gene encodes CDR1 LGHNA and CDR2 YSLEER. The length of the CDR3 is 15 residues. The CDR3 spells CASSQSAGGVDTIYF.

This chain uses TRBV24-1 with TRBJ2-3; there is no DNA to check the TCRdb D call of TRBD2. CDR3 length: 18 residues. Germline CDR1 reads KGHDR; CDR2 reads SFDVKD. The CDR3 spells CATSERPFSGSGADTQYF.

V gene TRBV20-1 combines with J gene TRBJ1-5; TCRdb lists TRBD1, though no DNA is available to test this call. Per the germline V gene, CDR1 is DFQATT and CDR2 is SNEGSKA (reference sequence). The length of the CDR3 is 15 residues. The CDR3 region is CSASIPGEANQPQHF.

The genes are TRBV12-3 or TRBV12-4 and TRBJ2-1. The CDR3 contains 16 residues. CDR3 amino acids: CASSYKDRGSYNEQFF.

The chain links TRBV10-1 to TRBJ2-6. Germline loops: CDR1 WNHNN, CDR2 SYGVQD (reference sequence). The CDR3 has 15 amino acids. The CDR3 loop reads CASSESGSGANVLTF.

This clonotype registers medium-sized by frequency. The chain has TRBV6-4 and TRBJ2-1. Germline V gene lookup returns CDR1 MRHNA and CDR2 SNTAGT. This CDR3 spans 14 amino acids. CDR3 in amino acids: CASSESSDYNEQFF.

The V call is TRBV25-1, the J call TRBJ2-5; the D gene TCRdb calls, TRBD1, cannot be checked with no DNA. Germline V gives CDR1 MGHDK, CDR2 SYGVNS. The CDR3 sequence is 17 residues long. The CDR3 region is CASSERGTGSDQETQYF.

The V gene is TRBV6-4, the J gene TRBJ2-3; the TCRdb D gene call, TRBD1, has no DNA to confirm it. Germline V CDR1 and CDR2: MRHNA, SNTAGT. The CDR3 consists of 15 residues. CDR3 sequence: CASSDGDSGGDTQYF.

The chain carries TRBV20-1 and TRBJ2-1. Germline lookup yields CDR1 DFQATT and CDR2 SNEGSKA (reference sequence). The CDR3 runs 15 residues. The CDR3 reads CSARDLLAGYNEQFF.

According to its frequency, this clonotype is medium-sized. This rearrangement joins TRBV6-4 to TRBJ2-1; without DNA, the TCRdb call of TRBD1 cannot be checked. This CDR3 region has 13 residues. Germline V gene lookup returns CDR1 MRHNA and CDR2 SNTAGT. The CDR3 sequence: CASSDGSPNEQFF.

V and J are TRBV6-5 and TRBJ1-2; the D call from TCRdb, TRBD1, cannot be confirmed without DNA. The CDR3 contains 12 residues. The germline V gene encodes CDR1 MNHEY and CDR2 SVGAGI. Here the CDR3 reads CASTRRGHGYTF.

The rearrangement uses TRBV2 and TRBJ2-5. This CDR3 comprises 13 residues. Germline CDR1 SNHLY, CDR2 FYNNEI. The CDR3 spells CASKRVFQETQYF.

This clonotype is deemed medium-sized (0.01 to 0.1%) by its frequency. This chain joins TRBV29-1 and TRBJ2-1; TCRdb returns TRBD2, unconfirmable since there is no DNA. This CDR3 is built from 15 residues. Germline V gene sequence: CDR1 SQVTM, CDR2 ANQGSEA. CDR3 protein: CSVEPAERGANEQFF.

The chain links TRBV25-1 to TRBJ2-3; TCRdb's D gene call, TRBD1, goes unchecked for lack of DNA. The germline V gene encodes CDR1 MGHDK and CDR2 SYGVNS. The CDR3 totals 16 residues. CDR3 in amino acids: CASSELRDRATDTQYF.

Here the CDR3 reads CASSPRAGVLYNEQFF. The chain employs TRBV5-1 and TRBJ2-1; TCRdb gives TRBD2 as the D gene, but with no DNA this cannot be confirmed. Germline V CDR1 and CDR2: SGHRS, YFSETQ. CDR3 length equals 16 residues. Together with reference TRBV5-1 and TRBJ2-1, the CDR3 gives the full variable domain: KAGVTQTPRYLIKTRGQQVTLSCSPISGHRSVSWYQQTPGQGLQFLFEYFSETQRNKGNFPGRFSGRQFSNSRSEMNVSTLELGDSALYLCASSPRAGVLYNEQFFGPGTRLTVL.

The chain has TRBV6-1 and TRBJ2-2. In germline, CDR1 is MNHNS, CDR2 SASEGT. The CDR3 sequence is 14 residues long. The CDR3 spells CASVFGLNTGELFF.

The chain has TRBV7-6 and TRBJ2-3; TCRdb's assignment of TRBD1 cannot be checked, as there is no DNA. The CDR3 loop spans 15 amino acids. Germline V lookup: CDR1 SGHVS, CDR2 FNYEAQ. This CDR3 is CASSSGTGHTDTQYF.

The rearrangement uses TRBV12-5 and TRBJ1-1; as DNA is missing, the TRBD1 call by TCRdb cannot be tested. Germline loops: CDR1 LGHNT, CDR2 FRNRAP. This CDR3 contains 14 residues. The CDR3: CAKKGRLKNTEAFF.

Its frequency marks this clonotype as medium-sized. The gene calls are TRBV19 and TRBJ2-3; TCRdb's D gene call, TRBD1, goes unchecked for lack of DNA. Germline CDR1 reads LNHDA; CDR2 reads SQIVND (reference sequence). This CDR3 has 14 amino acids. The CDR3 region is CASSIGQGADTQYF.

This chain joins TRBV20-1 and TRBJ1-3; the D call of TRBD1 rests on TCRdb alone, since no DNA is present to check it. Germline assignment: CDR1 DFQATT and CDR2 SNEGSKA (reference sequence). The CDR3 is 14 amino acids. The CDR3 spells CSAFPRTGGNTIYF.

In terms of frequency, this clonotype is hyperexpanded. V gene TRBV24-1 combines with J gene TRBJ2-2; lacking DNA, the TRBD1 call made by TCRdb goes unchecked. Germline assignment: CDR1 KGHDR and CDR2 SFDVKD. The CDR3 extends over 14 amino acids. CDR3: CATSESLDTGELFF.

The CDR3 region is CSARPLDRIAEAFF. V is TRBV20-1 and J is TRBJ1-1; TCRdb lists TRBD1, though no DNA is available to test this call. Germline V gives CDR1 DFQATT, CDR2 SNEGSKA (reference sequence). This CDR3 region has 14 residues.

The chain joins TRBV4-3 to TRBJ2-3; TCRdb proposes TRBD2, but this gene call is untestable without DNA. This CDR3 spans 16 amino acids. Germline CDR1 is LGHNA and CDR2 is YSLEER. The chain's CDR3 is CASSHRTSGFTDTQYF.